The rows below give T cell receptor beta chains drawn from one sample of a study of cytomegalovirus exposure and HLA in healthy donors. Some clones are missing from TCRdb's copy, which holds only in-frame ones; the method was immunoSEQ multiplex PCR. The sample has roughly 150,000 clones; 60% to 80% are singletons. The sample taken for sequencing was PBMCs. Receptors were obtained from a male donor in good health and CMV-seronegative. Both conserved end residues are part of each CDR3. The D gene is left open where the match is weak. Part of the rows lack a size; the others show once, few, many or a class for expanded clones.

D	J	V	size	length	CDR3	DNA
.	TRBJ1-1	TRBV10-3	few	15	CAISEFRVSGTEAFF	TGTGCCATCAGTGAGTTCAGGGTGAGTGGGACTGAAGCTTTCTTT
.	TRBJ1-5	TRBV6-5	.	15	CASSRGGRGNQPQHF	TGTGCCAGCTCCCGGGGGGGTAGAGGCAATCAGCCCCAGCATTTT
TRBD1	TRBJ1-2	TRBV9	.	14	CASSPGRGRNGYTF	TGTGCCAGCAGCCCTGGTAGGGGGCGGAATGGCTACACCTTC
TRBD1	TRBJ2-1	TRBV9	.	14	CASTPGQYYNEQFF	TGTGCCAGCACCCCGGGACAGTATTACAATGAGCAGTTCTTC
.	TRBJ2-3	TRBV5-4	.	14	CASSLITGTDTQYF	TGTGCCAGCAGCTTGATAACAGGCACAGATACGCAGTATTTT
.	TRBJ2-7	TRBV4-3	once	15	CASSRRSAGIYEQYF	TGCGCCAGCAGCCGTCGATCGGCGGGGATCTACGAGCAGTACTTC
TRBD1	TRBJ2-2	TRBV7-2	.	19	CASSLPHLGQGSNTGELFF	TGTGCCAGCAGCTTACCCCACTTGGGACAGGGGTCGAACACCGGGGAGCTGTTTTTT
TRBD1	TRBJ2-6	TRBV5-1	.	17	CASSLKTGGGGANVLTF	TGCGCCAGCAGCTTAAAGACAGGGGGAGGTGGGGCCAACGTCCTGACTTTC
.	TRBJ2-7	TRBV7-6	.	15	CASSGPDRGASEQYF	TGTGCCAGCAGCGGCCCGGATCGGGGGGCGAGCGAGCAGTACTTC
.	TRBJ2-2	TRBV5-1	.	16	CASSPGGLSNTGELFF	TGCGCCAGCAGCCCAGGGGGGCTGTCGAACACCGGGGAGCTGTTTTTT
TRBD2	TRBJ2-1	TRBV27	.	16	CASSLFPSGTYNEQFF	TGTGCCAGCAGTTTATTTCCTAGCGGGACTTACAATGAGCAGTTCTTC
TRBD2	TRBJ2-3	TRBV7-9	.	16	CASSPSGGKDTDTQYF	TGTGCCAGCAGCCCCAGCGGGGGTAAGGACACAGATACGCAGTATTTT
.	TRBJ2-5	TRBV27	.	15	CASSPGGRWAETQYF	TGTGCCAGCAGTCCCGGGGGTCGATGGGCGGAGACCCAGTACTTC
TRBD1	TRBJ2-1	TRBV30	.	21	CAWSVLYFRDRGVWSYNEQFF	TGTGCCTGGAGTGTACTCTATTTCCGGGACAGGGGGGTCTGGTCCTACAATGAGCAGTTCTTC
TRBD1	TRBJ1-2	TRBV7-9	.	14	CSSSGDRGLYGYTF	TGTTCCAGCAGCGGGGACAGGGGGCTCTATGGCTACACCTTC
TRBD2	TRBJ2-1	TRBV19	.	17	CASSSRGTSSSYNEQFF	TGTGCCAGTTCCTCGCGGGGGACCTCTAGCTCCTACAATGAGCAGTTCTTC
.	TRBJ2-3	TRBV7-7	.	14	CASSLGSSTDMQYF	TGTGCCAGCAGCTTGGGCTCTAGCACAGATATGCAGTATTTT
.	TRBJ1-1	TRBV6-5	.	14	CASSYGAGALEAFF	TGTGCCAGCAGTTACGGCGCGGGGGCTCTCGAAGCTTTCTTT
TRBD1	TRBJ2-1	TRBV5-1	.	17	CASSLPTGTGQQNEQFF	TGCGCCAGCAGCTTACCGACCGGGACAGGACAGCAAAATGAGCAGTTCTTC
.	TRBJ1-3	TRBV7-2	.	14	CASAHRETGNTIYF	TGTGCCAGCGCCCACAGGGAGACTGGAAACACCATATATTTT
TRBD1	TRBJ1-1	TRBV19	.	14	CASSHRGRNTEAFF	TGTGCCAGTAGCCACAGGGGTAGGAACACTGAAGCTTTCTTT
TRBD1	TRBJ1-2	TRBV6-5	few	14	CASSRGQASAGYTF	TGTGCCAGCAGTCGGGGACAGGCTTCTGCCGGCTACACCTTC
.	TRBJ1-2	TRBV11-2	.	11	CASSLQDSYTF	TGTGCCAGCAGCTTACAGGATAGCTACACCTTC
TRBD1	TRBJ1-5	TRBV19	.	16	CASSSLDRTYNQPQHF	TGTGCCAGTAGTTCCCTGGACAGGACCTACAATCAGCCCCAGCATTTT
TRBD2	TRBJ2-1	TRBV15	few	17	CATSRDKASGIYNEQFF	TGTGCCACCAGCAGAGATAAAGCTAGCGGGATCTACAATGAGCAGTTCTTC
TRBD2	TRBJ2-7	TRBV28	.	16	CASSLTQLAAAYEQYF	TGTGCCAGCAGTTTGACCCAACTAGCGGCAGCCTACGAGCAGTACTTC
.	TRBJ1-2	TRBV6-1	.	14	CASSEMGHLWGYTF	TGTGCCAGCAGTGAAATGGGCCATCTGTGGGGCTACACCTTC
.	TRBJ1-3	TRBV11-3	.	15	CASSPGAGSGNTIYF	TGTGCCAGCAGCCCCGGTGCAGGGTCTGGAAACACCATATATTTT
.	TRBJ2-3	TRBV7-2	.	15	CASSRREKSTDTQYF	TGTGCCAGCAGCCGGAGGGAGAAAAGCACAGATACGCAGTATTTT
.	TRBJ2-1	TRBV19	.	13	CASRTSPGDEQFF	TGTGCCAGTAGGACTAGCCCAGGGGATGAGCAGTTCTTC
TRBD2	TRBJ2-7	TRBV6-5	.	15	CASSYSFLAGPEQYF	TGTGCCAGCAGTTACTCGTTCCTAGCGGGGCCCGAGCAGTACTTC
.	TRBJ1-2	TRBV2	.	13	CASRPQGGYGYTF	TGTGCCAGCAGGCCACAGGGTGGGTATGGCTACACCTTC
.	TRBJ1-5	TRBV2	.	15	CASSVEIGGGQPQHF	TGTGCCAGCAGCGTCGAAATTGGGGGGGGCCAGCCCCAGCATTTT
.	TRBJ1-2	TRBV25-1	.	13	CASSVDRNYGYTF	TGTGCCAGCAGTGTCGACAGGAACTATGGCTACACCTTC
TRBD1	TRBJ1-1	TRBV19	once	14	CASSRKGATTEAFF	TGTGCCAGTAGCAGGAAGGGGGCAACGACTGAAGCTTTCTTT
.	TRBJ2-3	TRBV9	once	14	CASSPHMGTDTQYF	TGTGCCAGCAGCCCTCACATGGGCACGGATACGCAGTATTTT
.	TRBJ2-2	TRBV14	few	13	CASSLGLGSELFF	TGTGCCAGCAGCCTAGGACTCGGTTCGGAGCTGTTTTTT
.	TRBJ2-7	TRBV7-3	.	17	CASSSLMGGAKSYEQYF	TGTGCCAGCAGCTCCCTTATGGGGGGGGCGAAGTCCTACGAGCAGTACTTC
.	TRBJ1-2	TRBV7-2	.	13	CASSLAADYGYTF	TGTGCCAGCAGCTTAGCGGCAGACTATGGCTACACCTTC
TRBD1	TRBJ1-3	TRBV27	.	13	CASRTGGENTIYF	TGTGCCAGCAGAACAGGGGGCGAAAACACCATATATTTT
.	TRBJ1-1	TRBV5-1	.	14	CASSPRGFNTEAFF	TGCGCCAGCAGCCCGCGCGGGTTTAACACTGAAGCTTTCTTT
TRBD1	TRBJ2-3	TRBV7-8	few	16	CASSLEGRGLSDTQYF	TGTGCCAGCAGCTTAGAAGGCAGGGGGCTTTCCGATACGCAGTATTTT
TRBD1	TRBJ1-5	TRBV7-2	.	15	CASSSPDRGSQPQHF	TGTGCCAGCAGCTCTCCGGACAGGGGAAGTCAGCCCCAGCATTTT
.	TRBJ2-1	TRBV13	.	17	CASSIAGGIRQGNEQFF	TGTGCCAGCAGCATCGCGGGAGGAATCCGACAGGGTAATGAGCAGTTCTTC
TRBD1	TRBJ2-7	TRBV6-5	few	14	CASRRRDRGHEQYF	TGTGCCAGCAGGCGCCGGGACAGGGGTCACGAGCAGTACTTC
TRBD2	TRBJ2-5	TRBV9	.	16	CASSVGLAGLGETQYF	TGTGCCAGCAGCGTAGGACTAGCGGGATTGGGGGAGACCCAGTACTTC
.	TRBJ2-7	TRBV5-4	.	14	CASSLSGSYYEQYF	TGTGCCAGCAGCTTATCGGGTTCCTACTACGAGCAGTACTTC
TRBD1	TRBJ2-1	TRBV12-5	once	16	CASGNGQGGSYNEQFF	TGTGCTAGTGGTAATGGACAGGGTGGTTCCTACAATGAGCAGTTCTTC
TRBD1	TRBJ1-5	TRBV6-6	.	14	CASSSGTDHQPQHF	TGTGCCAGCAGTTCGGGGACAGACCATCAGCCCCAGCATTTT
TRBD1	TRBJ2-2	TRBV7-2	few	17	CASSLVGGTGPTGELFF	TGTGCCAGCAGCTTAGTTGGAGGGACAGGACCCACCGGGGAGCTGTTTTTT
TRBD1	TRBJ2-7	TRBV7-2	.	15	CASSIPDRGTYEQYF	TGTGCCAGCAGCATACCGGACAGGGGAACGTACGAGCAGTACTTC
.	TRBJ2-7	TRBV29-1	.	12	CSVEARDYEQYF	TGCAGCGTTGAGGCCAGGGACTACGAGCAGTACTTC
.	TRBJ2-6	TRBV5-4	.	15	CASSSEGSGANVLTF	TGTGCCAGCAGCTCGGAGGGCTCTGGGGCCAACGTCCTGACTTTC
TRBD1	TRBJ2-2	TRBV5-8	.	14	CASSRDRGTGELFF	TGTGCCAGCAGCCGGGACAGGGGGACCGGGGAGCTGTTTTTT